This T cell receptor beta chain came from a study of shared clonotypes between healthy human individuals. For the study at large: Three plates each covered CD4 naive and memory; CD8 naive two, CD8 memory one. General study findings and limits: Larger richness was generally estimated for naive than memory subsets. Sequencing depth was expected to influence donor clonotype sharing.

TCRdb's copy holds only in-frame clones and misses some; the assay was immunoSEQ multiplex PCR. The sample carries 2 million or so clones, 85% to 95% recorded once. Each sample came from a Caucasian adult donor living in Nashville, Tennessee. The germline CDR1 and CDR2 sequences are SNHLY and FYNNEI. CDR3 size: 15 residues. V lost 2 bases to trimming and J lost 9 bases; unmatched junction nucleotides: 6. Turning to this clone: Its antigen is not known.

This receptor was obtained from a man between 18 and 29 years old in good health. This rearrangement joins TRBV2 to TRBJ2-2, with TRBD2 matching 10 bases. Sequencing was performed on naive CD4+ T cells sorted from blood. Subset indicated: CD45RA+ positively selected. This CDR3 is CASSESSGRARELFF. CDR3 nucleotides: TGTGCCAGCAGTGAATCCAGCGGGAGGGCCCGGGAGCTGTTTTTT.